This TCR beta chain was obtained from a study of PD-L1 blockade in urothelial cancer. Study-level background: Counts from blood samples showed a median of 141,255 T cells.

The study's findings and limits: Tumor-associated TCR clones expanded more in blood at 3 weeks in patients with durable benefit.

A note on this clone: Its antigen is as yet unknown.

Time point indicated: pretreatment peripheral blood. The protocol was immunoSEQ multiplex PCR, while the TCRdb copy is restricted to in-frame clones and leaves out a portion. This table holds more than 50,000 clones, approximately 80% found once. Source: PBMCs, taken around atezolizumab (anti-PD-L1) treatment. The TCR comes from a man aged 70 or older with urothelial cancer.

CDR3 in amino acids: CASSLGASSYNEQFF. The CDR3 region has the DNA TGTGCCAGCAGCTTGGGCGCTAGCTCCTACAATGAGCAGTTCTTC. The V gene is TRBV5-5, the J gene TRBJ2-1; D is unresolved. V shed 0 bases and J shed 0 bases, with 7 bases lying between them. The germline gives CDR1 SGHKS, CDR2 YYEKEE (reference sequence). The CDR3 is made up of 15 amino acids.